One sample yielded the 17 T cell receptor beta chains listed below, sequenced in a study of identifying expanded T cells in peripheral blood. Sequencing was performed with immunoSEQ multiplex PCR; in TCRdb, only in-frame clones are kept and a portion is missing. The sample records about 130,000 clones, roughly 90% being singletons. The specimen was blood. The receptors derive from a person aged 18-70 years in good health.

The chain combines TRBV5-1 with TRBJ2-3, with 15 bases that match TRBD2. The germline gives CDR1 SGHRS, CDR2 YFSETQ. The V segment lost 1 base and the J segment 6 bases; nucleotides outside the gene matches: 6. The CDR3 has 17 amino acids. CDR3 loop: CASSLRGLAGGGDTQYF. In DNA, the CDR3 is TGCGCCAGCAGCTTGCGGGGACTAGCGGGAGGTGGGGATACGCAGTATTTT.

The sample holds one count of this clone. V is TRBV19 and J is TRBJ1-1; TRBD1 aligns across 8 bases. The CDR3 is 17 amino acids. J was trimmed by 4 bases and V by 4 bases; bases with no gene match: 14. Germline CDR1 and CDR2: LNHDA and SQIVND (reference sequence). The CDR3 bases are TGTGCCAGTAGTAGGCTTCGACAGGGGAAGGTAGGCACTGAAGCTTTCTTT. Protein: CASSRLRQGKVGTEAFF.

The chain combines TRBV2 with TRBJ1-2; D ambiguous. The germline V and J ends were trimmed by 3 bases and 4 bases, with 15 bases remaining between them. There are 15 residues in the CDR3. The V gene's germline CDR1 is SNHLY and CDR2 FYNNEI. The CDR3 loop reads CASSDEGIASYGYTF. CDR3 DNA sequence: TGTGCCAGCAGTGACGAAGGGATCGCGAGCTATGGCTACACCTTC.

The chain uses TRBV14 and TRBJ2-3; the D is unclear. The V gene lost 0 bases and the J gene lost 6 bases, with 13 bases spanning the gap. CDR3 length: 15 residues. Germline values: CDR1 SGHDN, CDR2 FVKESK. This CDR3 reads CASSQEMARADTQYF. DNA for the CDR3: TGTGCCAGCAGCCAAGAAATGGCTAGGGCTGATACGCAGTATTTT. Combining the CDR3 with reference TRBV14 and TRBJ2-3 gives the whole variable domain EAGVTQFPSHSVIEKGQTVTLRCDPISGHDNLYWYRRVMGKEIKFLLHFVKESKQDESGMPNNRFLAERTGGTYSTLKVQPAELEDSGVYFCASSQEMARADTQYFGPGTRLTVL.

This clone is a singleton in its sample. V usage is TRBV19 and J usage is TRBJ2-7; D ambiguous. V dropped 1 base and J dropped 0 bases, with 7 bases sitting between them. The CDR3 is made up of 14 amino acids. In germline, CDR1 is LNHDA, CDR2 SQIVND (reference sequence). Here the CDR3 DNA reads TGTGCCAGTAGTATAGTTCCAGGCTCCTACGAGCAGTACTTC. Translated: CASSIVPGSYEQYF.

This clone was observed a single time. Here the CDR3 reads CASSFLHGEVYEQYF. For the CDR3, the DNA is TGTGCCAGCAGCTTTTTACACGGGGAAGTCTACGAGCAGTACTTC. The V call is TRBV11-2, the J call TRBJ2-7; possibly TRBD2 for D (5 bases). The germline gives CDR1 SGHAT, CDR2 FQNNGV. CDR3 length: 15 residues. V dropped 3 bases and J dropped 3 bases, with 15 bases sitting between them.

This clone was seen a single time. The rearrangement joins TRBV13 to TRBJ2-7, with TRBD2 matching 16 bases. This CDR3 has 17 residues. Germline CDR1 and CDR2: PRHDT and FYEKMQ (reference sequence). V was clipped by 0 bases and J by 3 bases; unmatched bases: 2. CDR3 bases: TGTGCCAGCAGCTTAGGGGGACTAGCGGGAGGGTTCTACGAGCAGTACTTC. Protein: CASSLGGLAGGFYEQYF.

The rearrangement uses TRBV10-3 and TRBJ1-1; TRBD1 might be the D (6 bases). The germline V and J ends were trimmed by 0 bases and 10 bases, with 30 bases remaining between them. CDR3 length: 19 residues. CDR1 and CDR2 (germline): ENHRY, SYGVKD. CDR3 protein: CAISESMVRLGRGVSGAFF. The CDR3 coding sequence is TGTGCCATCAGTGAGTCGATGGTCCGTTTAGGCAGGGGTGTCTCGGGAGCTTTCTTT.

This clone was observed a handful of times. CDR3 protein: CAISGGSGRGTDTQYF. The CDR3 coding sequence is TGTGCCATCAGTGGTGGTAGCGGGAGGGGTACAGATACGCAGTATTTT. The chain couples TRBV10-3 to TRBJ2-3, with 11 bases identical to TRBD2. The ends lost 4 bases at V and 3 bases at J; junction bases unmatched: 6. The CDR3 loop spans 16 amino acids. Germline V CDR1 and CDR2: ENHRY, SYGVKD.

This chain links TRBV18 with TRBJ2-4; 8 nucleotides align to TRBD1. CDR3 length: 22 residues. Germline assignment: CDR1 KGHSH and CDR2 LQKENI. Losses at the gene ends were 5 bases for V and 0 bases for J; bases not matched to a gene: 24. CDR3 sequence: CASSWYSAFGTGLSSAKNIQYF. For the CDR3, the DNA is TGTGCCAGCTCATGGTACTCCGCTTTTGGGACAGGACTTTCTTCAGCCAAAAACATTCAGTACTTC.

The chain has TRBV15 and TRBJ2-3; TRBD2 matches 10 bases. This CDR3 is 15 amino acids long. Germline assignment: CDR1 LNHNV and CDR2 YYDKDF (reference sequence). V lost 5 bases, J lost 6 bases, and 8 bases stayed unmatched. The CDR3 here is CATSGLAVVVDTQYF. The CDR3 DNA reads as TGTGCCACCAGCGGACTAGCGGTTGTCGTCGATACGCAGTATTTT.

The rearrangement uses TRBV5-6 and TRBJ2-1; 9 bases are shared with TRBD2. The CDR3 loop spans 17 amino acids. Looked up from germline, CDR1 is SGHDT and CDR2 is YYEEEE. The junction had 6 bases not matched to a gene; V was cut back by 2 bases and J by 0 bases. The DNA for the CDR3 is TGTGCCAGCAGCTTCCGCCGCGGGGGGGGCTCCTACAATGAGCAGTTCTTC. This sequence encodes CASSFRRGGGSYNEQFF.

The chain is built from TRBV2 and TRBJ2-1; D not resolved. V lost 0 bases to trimming and J lost 5 bases, with 8 bases between them. In germline, CDR1 is SNHLY, CDR2 FYNNEI. This CDR3 spans 14 amino acids. In nucleotides, the CDR3 is TGTGCCAGCAGTGAAGCGCGCAACAACAATGAGCAGTTCTTC. This codes for CASSEARNNNEQFF.

The V gene is TRBV5-1, the J gene TRBJ2-6, with a weak D call TRBD1 (5 bases). Trimming left V 0 bases short and J 0 bases short, with 7 bases between. Germline-derived CDR1 and CDR2 are SGHRS and YFSETQ. The CDR3 is made up of 16 amino acids. The CDR3 sequence is CASSLETVSGANVLTF. CDR3 in DNA: TGCGCCAGCAGCTTGGAGACAGTCTCTGGGGCCAACGTCCTGACTTTC. The variable domain in full, completed from reference TRBV5-1 and TRBJ2-6, reads KAGVTQTPRYLIKTRGQQVTLSCSPISGHRSVSWYQQTPGQGLQFLFEYFSETQRNKGNFPGRFSGRQFSNSRSEMNVSTLELGDSALYLCASSLETVSGANVLTFGAGSRLTVL.

The genes are TRBV19 and TRBJ2-7; 7 nucleotides agree with TRBD1. The CDR3 consists of 13 residues. Germline V CDR1 and CDR2: LNHDA, SQIVND (reference sequence). J lost 6 bases, V lost 4 bases, and 6 bases had no gene match. Here the CDR3 reads CASSSDRVGEQYF. CDR3 DNA sequence: TGTGCCAGTAGTAGCGACAGGGTCGGCGAGCAGTACTTC.

The rearrangement uses TRBV6-5 and TRBJ2-7; 8 bases match TRBD1. Losses at the gene ends were 6 bases for V and 6 bases for J; bases not matched to a gene: 10. CDR1 and CDR2 from the germline V gene are MNHEY and SVGAGI. The CDR3 loop spans 14 amino acids. CDR3 amino acids: CASRSQGDRLEQYF. CDR3 in DNA: TGTGCCAGCAGGTCACAGGGGGATCGTCTCGAGCAGTACTTC.

The CDR3 here is CASSTDMNRSEQYF. The CDR3 DNA follows: TGTGCCAGCAGTACCGATATGAACAGGTCCGAGCAGTACTTC. The chain employs TRBV28 and TRBJ2-7, with TRBD1 as a possible D gene (5 bases). The length of the CDR3 is 14 residues. Per germline, CDR1 MDHEN and CDR2 SYDVKM. V lost 5 bases, J lost 6 bases, and 17 bases lay in between.